This T cell receptor beta chain was sequenced in a study of breast tumors, draining lymph nodes, adjacent tissues. Findings and caveats of the study: Luminal-like breast cancer showed significantly higher tumor–nontumor repertoire similarity than basal-like. Tumors had less TCR diversity than lymph nodes, more than nontumor tissue. That most tumor T cells come from lymph nodes remained unproven.

Axillary draining lymph nodes of breast cancer patients supplied the node samples. The CDR3 totals 13 residues. The V gene's germline CDR1 is SGHAT and CDR2 FQNNGV. Trimming left V 1 base short and J 6 bases short, with 10 bases between. TCRdb redid the calling of the multiplex PCR reads with MiXCR, one entry per CDR3 protein. This sample has about 230,000 distinct CDR3 sequences, with approximately 31% found just once. The table lists this clonotype with a few counts. Its antigen is not known. Just one base apart from a much larger clone, this may be a read error. This chain uses TRBV11-2 with TRBJ2-7; D remains ambiguous. Source material: axillary lymph node tissue. This receptor was obtained from a female donor with breast cancer. Some clones in this sample may be carry-over from other donors' samples. This chain's CDR3 is CASSLVVGSEQYF. The CDR3 DNA follows: TGTGCCAGCAGCTTAGTGGTGGGGTCCGAGCAGTACTTC.